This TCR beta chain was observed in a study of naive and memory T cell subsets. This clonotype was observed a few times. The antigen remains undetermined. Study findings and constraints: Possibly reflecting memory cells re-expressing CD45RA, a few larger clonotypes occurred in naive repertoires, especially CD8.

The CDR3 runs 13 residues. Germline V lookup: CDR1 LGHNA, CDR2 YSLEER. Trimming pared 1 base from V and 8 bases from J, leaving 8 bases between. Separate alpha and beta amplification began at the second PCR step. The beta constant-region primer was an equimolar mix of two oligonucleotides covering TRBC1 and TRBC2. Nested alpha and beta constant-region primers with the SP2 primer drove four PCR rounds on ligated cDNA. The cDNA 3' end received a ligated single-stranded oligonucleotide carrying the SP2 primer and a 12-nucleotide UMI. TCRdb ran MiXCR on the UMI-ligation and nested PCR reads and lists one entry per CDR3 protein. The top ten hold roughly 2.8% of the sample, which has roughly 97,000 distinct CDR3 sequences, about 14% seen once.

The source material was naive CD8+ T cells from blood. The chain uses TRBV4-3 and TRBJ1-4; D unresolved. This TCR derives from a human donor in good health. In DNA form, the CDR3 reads TGCGCCAGCAGCCAAGCGACACTAGAAAAACTGTTTTTT. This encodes CASSQATLEKLFF.